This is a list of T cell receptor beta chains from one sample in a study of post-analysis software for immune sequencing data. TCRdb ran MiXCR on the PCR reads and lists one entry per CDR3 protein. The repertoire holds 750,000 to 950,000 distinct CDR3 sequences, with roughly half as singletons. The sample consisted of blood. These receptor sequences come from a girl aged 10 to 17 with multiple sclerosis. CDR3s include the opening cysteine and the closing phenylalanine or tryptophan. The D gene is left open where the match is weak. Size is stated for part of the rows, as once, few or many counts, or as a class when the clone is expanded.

cdr3_aa: CASSLAGVGSTQYF; cdr3_nt: TGTGCCAGCAGCTTAGCCGGGGTTGGTTCGACCCAGTACTTC; j_call: TRBJ2-5; d_call: NA; clone_size: NA; v_call: TRBV7-9
cdr3_aa: CASSQDGAGGLYNEQFF; cdr3_nt: TGTGCCAGCAGCCAAGATGGAGCGGGGGGTCTTTACAATGAGCAGTTCTTC; j_call: TRBJ2-1; d_call: TRBD2; clone_size: NA; v_call: TRBV4-2
cdr3_aa: CASSHGGRNTGELFF; cdr3_nt: TGCGCCAGCAGCCATGGAGGGAGGAACACCGGGGAGCTGTTTTTT; j_call: TRBJ2-2; d_call: NA; clone_size: NA; v_call: TRBV4-1
cdr3_aa: CASSVGWGLTDTQYF; cdr3_nt: TGTGCCAGCAGCGTAGGATGGGGCCTCACAGATACGCAGTATTTT; j_call: TRBJ2-3; d_call: NA; clone_size: NA; v_call: TRBV9
cdr3_aa: CASSFSGDTYEQYF; cdr3_nt: TGTGCCAGCAGCTTCTCCGGGGACACCTACGAGCAGTACTTC; j_call: TRBJ2-7; d_call: NA; clone_size: few; v_call: TRBV7-3
cdr3_aa: CASSQEKSYEQYF; cdr3_nt: TGCGCCAGCAGCCAAGAAAAGTCCTACGAGCAGTACTTC; j_call: TRBJ2-7; d_call: NA; clone_size: NA; v_call: TRBV4-1
cdr3_aa: CSVRSPAGGYNEQYF; cdr3_nt: TGCAGCGTCCGCTCCCCAGCGGGTGGGTACAATGAGCAGTACTTC; j_call: TRBJ2-7; d_call: NA; clone_size: NA; v_call: TRBV29-1
cdr3_aa: CATGGGREDEQYF; cdr3_nt: TGTGCCACCGGGGGGGGCAGAGAAGACGAGCAGTACTTC; j_call: TRBJ2-7; d_call: TRBD2; clone_size: NA; v_call: TRBV10-3
cdr3_aa: CASSSVRGEQYF; cdr3_nt: TGTGCCAGCAGTTCGGTTAGAGGCGAGCAGTACTTC; j_call: TRBJ2-7; d_call: NA; clone_size: NA; v_call: TRBV6-2/TRBV6-3
cdr3_aa: CASSLGDSVLPEQFF; cdr3_nt: TGCGCCAGCAGCTTAGGGGACAGTGTGTTGCCTGAGCAGTTCTTC; j_call: TRBJ2-1; d_call: TRBD1; clone_size: NA; v_call: TRBV5-1
cdr3_aa: CAISEFGTSGSRRTDTQYF; cdr3_nt: TGTGCCATCAGTGAGTTCGGGACTAGCGGGTCCCGTAGGACAGATACGCAGTATTTT; j_call: TRBJ2-3; d_call: TRBD2; clone_size: NA; v_call: TRBV10-3
cdr3_aa: CASRPGQNQPQHF; cdr3_nt: TGTGCCAGCAGACCGGGGCAAAATCAGCCCCAGCATTTT; j_call: TRBJ1-5; d_call: NA; clone_size: NA; v_call: TRBV12-3/TRBV12-4
cdr3_aa: CASSYKAGVPYEQYF; cdr3_nt: TGTGCCAGCAGTTACAAAGCGGGAGTACCCTACGAGCAGTACTTC; j_call: TRBJ2-7; d_call: TRBD2; clone_size: NA; v_call: TRBV6-6
cdr3_aa: CASSRTSGVIYEQYF; cdr3_nt: TGTGCCAGCAGCCGGACTAGCGGGGTAATTTACGAGCAGTACTTC; j_call: TRBJ2-7; d_call: TRBD2; clone_size: NA; v_call: TRBV7-2
cdr3_aa: CASSESGGFTEAFF; cdr3_nt: TGCGCCAGCAGTGAGTCGGGGGGATTTACTGAAGCTTTCTTT; j_call: TRBJ1-1; d_call: NA; clone_size: NA; v_call: TRBV10-2
cdr3_aa: CASSSRTIPDYEQYF; cdr3_nt: TGTGCCAGCAGCTCGCGGACTATCCCCGACTACGAGCAGTACTTC; j_call: TRBJ2-7; d_call: NA; clone_size: NA; v_call: TRBV7-2
cdr3_aa: CASQIRAIQQETQYF; cdr3_nt: TGTGCCAGCCAGATCAGGGCGATTCAGCAAGAGACCCAGTACTTC; j_call: TRBJ2-5; d_call: NA; clone_size: few; v_call: TRBV2
cdr3_aa: CASSAGSERSEAFF; cdr3_nt: TGTGCCAGCAGTGCCGGGTCAGAGAGATCTGAAGCTTTCTTT; j_call: TRBJ1-1; d_call: NA; clone_size: NA; v_call: TRBV7-3
cdr3_aa: CASSPGGTSWPLHF; cdr3_nt: TGCGCCAGCAGCCCTGGAGGCACCTCCTGGCCCCTCCACTTT; j_call: TRBJ1-6; d_call: NA; clone_size: few; v_call: TRBV5-1
cdr3_aa: CASSLTSGRIPYEQYF; cdr3_nt: TGCGCCAGCAGCCTCACTAGCGGGAGAATCCCCTACGAGCAGTACTTC; j_call: TRBJ2-7; d_call: TRBD2; clone_size: NA; v_call: TRBV4-1